This T cell receptor beta chain was recorded in a study of cytomegalovirus exposure and HLA in healthy donors. Of note for this clone: Its antigen is not known.

Broader study findings: It was confirmed in vitro that a few of the CMV-associated chains were specific for CMV antigens. Investigators reported fewer than 200 TCR beta chains as tied to cytomegalovirus. Accounts indicate the classifier identified cytomegalovirus status with strong specificity and sensitivity.

Sequencing used immunoSEQ multiplex PCR; TCRdb keeps in-frame clones, though not all of them. There are roughly 62,000 clones in the sample; around nine tenths occur only once, and 2.2% lies in the top ten. Trimming took 4 bases from V and 4 from J, leaving 10 bases between them. CDR3 size: 13 residues. Germline CDR1 SGDLS, CDR2 YYNGEE. This chain joins TRBV9 and TRBJ2-3; D unresolved. The sample taken for sequencing was PBMCs. This TCR was sampled from a woman in her 30s in good health and CMV-seronegative. Written as DNA, the CDR3 is TGTGCCAGCAGCTTGACACTCTCAGATACGCAGTATTTT. Protein: CASSLTLSDTQYF.